These 28 T cell receptor beta chains share one sample of origin, sequenced in a study of blood T cell repertoires in COVID-19. The repertoire was sequenced with immunoSEQ multiplex PCR; TCRdb's copy has only in-frame clones and lacks some. The data hold 150,000 or so clones, with roughly 87% observed a single time. Input material: peripheral blood. These receptors came from a woman between 65 and 79 years old with acute or convalescent COVID-19.

The chain couples TRBV7-2 to TRBJ2-1, with 13 bases that match TRBD2. The length of the CDR3 is 19 residues. The germline gives CDR1 SGHTA, CDR2 FQGNSA. V dropped 7 bases and J dropped 7; count of bases not matched to a gene: 19. Here the CDR3 reads CASTRLRGTSGKTRNEQFF. CDR3 DNA: TGTGCCAGCACCCGCCTCCGCGGGACTAGCGGGAAAACGCGGAATGAGCAGTTCTTC.

The J gene is TRBJ2-7, the V gene TRBV19, with D maybe TRBD2 (5 bases). V gave up 3 bases and J gave up 6 bases, with 12 bases separating them. Germline values: CDR1 LNHDA, CDR2 SQIVND (reference sequence). This CDR3 contains 13 residues. CDR3 protein: CASSIYKGSEQYF. In nucleotides, the CDR3 is TGTGCCAGTAGTATTTATAAAGGGAGCGAGCAGTACTTC.

J is TRBJ2-7 and V is TRBV7-8; 8 bases align to TRBD2. Trimming removed 1 base from V and 0 bases from J; junction bases left unmatched: 8. The CDR3 has 17 amino acids. Germline-derived CDR1 and CDR2 are SGHVS and FQNEAQ. CDR3 in DNA: TGTGCCAGCAGCTTAGTCTGGAAACTAGCGGCCTCCTACGAGCAGTACTTC. Translating gives CASSLVWKLAASYEQYF.

The table lists this clone with a count of one. The chain carries TRBV5-1 and TRBJ2-1, with 13 bases fitting TRBD2. CDR3 length: 16 amino acids. The trim removed 3 bases at V and 4 bases at J, leaving 4 bases unmatched. CDR1 is SGHRS, CDR2 YFSETQ, per germline. CDR3 nucleotide sequence: TGCGCCAGCAGCTCACTAGCGGGAGGGCAATACAATGAGCAGTTCTTC. Translating gives CASSSLAGGQYNEQFF.

The rearrangement links TRBV7-8 to TRBJ1-2; 7 nucleotides agree with TRBD1. The CDR3 length is 14 residues. Losses at the gene ends were 5 bases for V and 6 bases for J; bases not matched to a gene: 9. Germline values: CDR1 SGHVS, CDR2 FQNEAQ. The CDR3 spells CASSPRRTGDGYTF. In DNA form, the CDR3 reads TGTGCCAGCAGCCCTAGAAGGACAGGAGATGGCTACACCTTC.

The chain links TRBV4-3 to TRBJ1-4; no firm D call. In germline, CDR1 is LGHNA, CDR2 YSLEER. V lost 1 base, J lost 4 bases, and 10 bases lay in between. The CDR3 consists of 15 residues. The CDR3 loop is CASSQGRQRNEKLFF. In DNA form, the CDR3 reads TGCGCCAGCAGCCAAGGTCGGCAGCGTAATGAAAAACTGTTTTTT.

The chain is built from TRBV7-9 and TRBJ1-2; tentatively, D is TRBD1 (5 bases). V was shortened by 5 bases and J by 4 bases, with 14 bases between the two germline ends. From germline, CDR1 is SEHNR and CDR2 FQNEAQ (reference sequence). The CDR3 sequence is 14 residues long. CDR3 amino acids: CASSPGVRGYGYTF. For the CDR3, the DNA is TGTGCCAGCAGCCCGGGGGTGAGGGGCTATGGCTACACCTTC.

V gene TRBV6-1 combines with J gene TRBJ1-2; D not certain. Germline V CDR1 and CDR2: MNHNS, SASEGT. The CDR3 is 14 amino acids. Trimming left V 0 bases short and J 6 bases short, with 11 bases between. The CDR3 bases are TGTGCCAGCAGTGAAGCTGCCCTACGGGATGGCTACACCTTC. This encodes CASSEAALRDGYTF.

The rearrangement links TRBV5-1 to TRBJ1-6; possibly TRBD1 for D (6 bases). The CDR3 covers 16 residues. CDR1 and CDR2 (germline): SGHRS, YFSETQ. The V and J ends lost 0 bases and 7 bases respectively, with 14 bases between them. The DNA of the CDR3 is TGCGCCAGCAGCTTGGGCCCGGACAGCCCGAATTCACCCCTCCACTTT. Translated, it gives CASSLGPDSPNSPLHF.

This clone was seen just once. As DNA, the CDR3 is TGTGCCAGCTCACCTCAGGGGGCCAGTGAGGCTTTCTTT. It is translated as CASSPQGASEAFF. The V gene is TRBV18, the J gene TRBJ1-1; 8 positions agree with TRBD1. The V and J ends lost 3 bases and 11 bases, in that order; junction bases with no gene match: 8. Germline V gene sequence: CDR1 KGHSH, CDR2 LQKENI. This CDR3 spans 13 amino acids.

The rearrangement joins TRBV19 to TRBJ1-2; tentative D call: TRBD1 (6 bases). From germline, CDR1 is LNHDA and CDR2 SQIVND (reference sequence). Trimming left V 6 bases short and J 3 bases short, with 17 bases between. The CDR3 has 15 residues. CDR3 bases: TGTGCCAGTAGCGTCAACAGGGAAGCGGACTATGGCTACACCTTC. Translation: CASSVNREADYGYTF.

The rearrangement joins TRBV19 to TRBJ1-5; 8 nucleotides match TRBD1. Trimming cost V 7 bases and J 0 bases; bases outside gene matches: 5. Germline CDR1 is LNHDA and CDR2 is SQIVND (reference sequence). The CDR3 is 15 amino acids. The CDR3 DNA sequence: TGTGCCAGTACCCCGGACAGGGATAGCAATCAGCCCCAGCATTTT. Protein: CASTPDRDSNQPQHF.

This sequence joins TRBV3-1 (or the pseudogene TRBV3-2) and TRBJ1-4; possibly TRBD1 for D (5 bases). The V gene's germline CDR1 is LGHDT and CDR2 YNNKEL (reference sequence). The CDR3 has 16 amino acids. The V gene lost 3 bases and the J gene lost 3 bases, with 14 bases spanning the gap. CDR3 in DNA: TGTGCCAGCAGCCAGTACCAGGGTTGGGCTAATGAAAAACTGTTTTTT. It is translated as CASSQYQGWANEKLFF.

This clone was picked up many times. DNA for the CDR3: TGTGCCACCAGTGATGGGGGGGGACAGGGGAGCAGGTATGAGCAGTTCTTC. Amino acids: CATSDGGGQGSRYEQFF. The chain uses TRBV24-1 and TRBJ2-1; 10 positions match TRBD1. The CDR3 is made up of 17 amino acids. The V gene end was trimmed by 3 bases and the J gene end by 8 bases; junction bases not matched to a gene: 12. From germline, CDR1 is KGHDR and CDR2 SFDVKD.

The chain joins TRBV2 to TRBJ1-5, with D possibly being TRBD1 (5 bases). Between the trimmed V and J ends, which lost 6 bases and 0 bases, there was a span of 12 bases. Germline V gene lookup returns CDR1 SNHLY and CDR2 FYNNEI. The length of the CDR3 is 15 residues. CDR3 sequence (DNA): TGTGCCAGCAGCAACCCCGACAGTAGCAATCAGCCCCAGCATTTT. It is translated as CASSNPDSSNQPQHF.

This clone was recorded once. The rearrangement links TRBV18 to TRBJ1-1; D perhaps matches TRBD1 (6 bases). The CDR3 covers 13 residues. V was clipped by 6 bases and J by 1 base, with 9 bases between them. The germline V gene has CDR1 KGHSH and CDR2 LQKENI. The CDR3 here is CASSGQRNTEAFF. In DNA, the CDR3 is TGTGCCAGCTCTGGACAGAGGAACACTGAAGCTTTCTTT.

This chain connects TRBV5-1 to TRBJ2-2; D ambiguous. Germline V gene lookup returns CDR1 SGHRS and CDR2 YFSETQ. This CDR3 is 14 amino acids long. V gave up 5 bases and J gave up 3 bases, with 11 bases separating them. The CDR3 reads CASRGGRDTGELFF. Here the CDR3 DNA reads TGCGCCAGCAGGGGTGGTCGGGACACCGGGGAGCTGTTTTTT.

This chain links TRBV19 with TRBJ2-2; 8 bases map to TRBD2. The junction had 5 bases not matched to a gene; V was cut back by 2 bases and J by 9 bases. The CDR3 length is 14 residues. Germline assignment: CDR1 LNHDA and CDR2 SQIVND (reference sequence). The CDR3 nucleotides read TGTGCCAGTAGTATAACGGCGGGGGGACGGGAGCTGTTTTTT. As protein: CASSITAGGRELFF.

V usage is TRBV9 and J usage is TRBJ1-3, with a weak D call TRBD1 (5 bases). Germline loops: CDR1 SGDLS, CDR2 YYNGEE. Trimming pared 2 bases from V and 4 bases from J, leaving 13 bases between. CDR3 length: 15 amino acids. CDR3 nucleotides: TGTGCCAGCAGCGTCGGGGAGGGGTCCGGAAACACCATATATTTT. Its translation is CASSVGEGSGNTIYF.

This clone was found a few times. The CDR3 protein is CASSLEQESYGYTF. For the CDR3, the DNA is TGTGCCAGCAGCTTAGAACAGGAATCCTATGGCTACACCTTC. The chain is built from TRBV7-9 and TRBJ1-2, with a tentative D call TRBD1 (5 bases). Trimming shortened V by 1 base and J by 4 bases, and 10 bases separated the two germline ends. Per germline, CDR1 SEHNR and CDR2 FQNEAQ (reference sequence). This CDR3 contains 14 residues.

This chain links TRBV4-1 with TRBJ2-1; TRBD1 matches 9 bases. Unmatched junction bases numbered 19, after V lost 2 bases and J lost 8 bases. Germline V CDR1 and CDR2: MGHRA, YSYEKL. The CDR3 runs 19 residues. As DNA, the CDR3 is TGCGCCAGCAGCCAACCCGAAGGACAGGGGTCGGGGTACTGGGATGAGCAGTTCTTC. Amino acid sequence: CASSQPEGQGSGYWDEQFF.

This chain links TRBV6-5 with TRBJ1-3; no clear D. This CDR3 is 13 amino acids long. Germline V gene data show CDR1 as MNHEY and CDR2 as SVGAGI. Trimming took 7 bases from V and 0 from J, leaving 7 bases between them. CDR3 amino acids: CASTGFSGNTIYF. Written as DNA, the CDR3 is TGTGCCAGCACAGGTTTCTCTGGAAACACCATATATTTT.

The genes are TRBV6-1 and TRBJ1-6, with no clear D. Germline V lookup: CDR1 MNHNS, CDR2 SASEGT. V was trimmed by 1 base and J by 10 bases, leaving 14 bases between them. There are 15 residues in the CDR3. CDR3 sequence reads: CASSEVDPMSSPLHF. Here the CDR3 DNA reads TGTGCCAGCAGTGAAGTAGATCCTATGAGCTCACCCCTCCACTTT.

This clone was detected only a few times. The chain recombines TRBV28 with TRBJ2-2; 9 bases line up with TRBD1. This CDR3 contains 14 residues. V lost 7 bases, J lost 6 bases, and 6 bases stayed unmatched. Germline CDR1 reads MDHEN; CDR2 reads SYDVKM. CDR3 amino acids: CASTIQGAAGELFF. In nucleotides, the CDR3 is TGTGCCAGCACCATACAGGGGGCGGCCGGGGAGCTGTTTTTT. The variable domain in full, with the rest retrieved from reference TRBV28 and TRBJ2-2, is DVKVTQSSRYLVKRTGEKVFLECVQDMDHENMFWYRQDPGLGLRLIYFSYDVKMKEKGDIPEGYSVSREKKERFSLILESASTNQTSMYLCASTIQGAAGELFFGEGSRLTVL.

The rearrangement uses TRBV9 and TRBJ1-6; TRBD1 might be the D (6 bases). V lost 0 bases to trimming and J lost 6 bases, with 10 bases between them. CDR3 length equals 15 residues. Germline CDR1 reads SGDLS; CDR2 reads YYNGEE. The CDR3 region has the DNA TGTGCCAGCAGCGTAGACGGGGGGCTTAATTCACCCCTCCACTTT. It specifies CASSVDGGLNSPLHF.

The chain uses TRBV11-2 and TRBJ1-6; the D is unclear. Germline loops: CDR1 SGHAT, CDR2 FQNNGV. CDR3 length: 14 residues. Trimming took off 2 bases at V and 9 bases at J, with 11 bases between the two ends. The CDR3 loop is CASSLHRGGSPLHF. The DNA of the CDR3 is TGTGCCAGCAGCTTACACCGCGGAGGTTCACCCCTCCACTTT.

The chain uses TRBV19 and TRBJ1-2; D unresolved. This CDR3 is 15 amino acids long. Per germline, CDR1 LNHDA and CDR2 SQIVND (reference sequence). The V gene lost 2 bases and the J gene lost 4 bases, with 14 bases spanning the gap. CDR3 nucleotides: TGTGCCAGTAGTATAAGGAGGGTCACCGTCTATGGCTACACCTTC. Translating it yields CASSIRRVTVYGYTF.

The chain employs TRBV14 and TRBJ1-4; no clear D gene. This CDR3 contains 15 residues. Germline V gene lookup returns CDR1 SGHDN and CDR2 FVKESK. V shed 0 bases and J shed 6 bases, with 11 bases lying between them. The CDR3 nucleotides are TGTGCCAGCAGCCAAGATTGGGGAGTGTATGAAAAACTGTTTTTT. Protein product: CASSQDWGVYEKLFF.